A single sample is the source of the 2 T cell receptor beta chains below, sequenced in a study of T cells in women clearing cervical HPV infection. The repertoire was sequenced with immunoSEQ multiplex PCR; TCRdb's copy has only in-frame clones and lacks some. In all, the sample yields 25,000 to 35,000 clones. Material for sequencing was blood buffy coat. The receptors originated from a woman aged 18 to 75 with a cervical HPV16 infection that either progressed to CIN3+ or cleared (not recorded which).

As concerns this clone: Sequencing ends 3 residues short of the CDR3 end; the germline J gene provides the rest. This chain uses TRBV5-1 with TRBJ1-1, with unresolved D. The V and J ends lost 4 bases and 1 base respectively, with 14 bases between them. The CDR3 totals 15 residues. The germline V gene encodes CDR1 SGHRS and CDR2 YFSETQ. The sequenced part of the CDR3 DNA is TGCGCCAGCAGCCCGCGGACTGATTCGAACACTGAA. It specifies CASSPRTDSNTE. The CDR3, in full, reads CASSPRTDSNTEAFF.

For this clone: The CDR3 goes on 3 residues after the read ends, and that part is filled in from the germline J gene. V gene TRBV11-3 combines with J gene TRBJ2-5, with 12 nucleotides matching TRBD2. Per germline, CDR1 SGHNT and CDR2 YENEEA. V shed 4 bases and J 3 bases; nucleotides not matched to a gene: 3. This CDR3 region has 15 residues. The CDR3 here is CASSSRLAGEETQYF. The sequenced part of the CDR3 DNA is TGTGCCAGCAGCTCCAGACTAGCGGGAGAAGAGACC.